These 22 T cell receptor beta chains were all obtained from the same sample, sequenced in a study of vaccination and CD4 T cells after COVID-19. An Oncomine TCR Beta short-read assay was used to sequence the DNA from cultured CD4+ T cells. TCRdb re-derived calls from the PCR reads in MiXCR, one entry per CDR3 protein. The data show 20,000 or so distinct CDR3 sequences, about 40% seen once. Their target antigens are unknown. Described time point: late sampling 161 to 241 days after vaccination in a few convalescent patients. As for treatment: approximately 10-day PBMC culture with coronavirus spike peptide pools or control peptides (ViraFEST assay). This material consisted of CD4+ T cells from blood, cultured in vitro, taken about 7 months after SARS-CoV-2 vaccination. The origin of the receptors is a human donor who had recovered from COVID-19.

The rearrangement joins TRBV6-1 to TRBJ2-7; 7 nucleotides match TRBD1. The ends lost 6 bases at V and 3 bases at J; junction bases unmatched: 5. This CDR3 contains 13 residues. Germline CDR1 and CDR2: MNHNS and SASEGT. The CDR3 DNA reads as TGTGCCAGCAGATTGCGACAGGGCTACGAGCAGTACTTC. It codes for CASRLRQGYEQYF.

This clonotype was detected a few times. The chain couples TRBV7-9 to TRBJ2-5; TRBD2 aligns across 9 bases. Germline trimming cut 5 bases from V and 5 bases from J; bases unmatched to any gene: 12. This CDR3 contains 16 residues. CDR1 is SEHNR, CDR2 FQNEAQ, per germline (reference sequence). The CDR3 is CASSPGIAGALETQYF. The DNA of the CDR3 is TGTGCCAGCAGCCCTGGGATAGCGGGAGCGCTGGAGACCCAGTACTTC.

This chain links TRBV2 with TRBJ1-1, with no clear D. This CDR3 has 13 residues. The germline CDR1 and CDR2 sequences are SNHLY and FYNNEI. V gave up 1 base and J gave up 0 bases, with 3 bases separating them. The CDR3 sequence is CASSEDVNTEAFF. CDR3 DNA: TGTGCCAGCAGTGAAGATGTGAACACTGAAGCTTTCTTT.

V usage is TRBV21-1 and J usage is TRBJ1-5; the table's D gene call, TRBD1, was not cross checked with the DNA. TRBV21-1 is annotated as a pseudogene. This CDR3 comprises 12 residues. In DNA form, the CDR3 reads TGTGCCAGCAGGGGGCCCAATCAGCCCCAGCATTTT. Translated, it gives CASRGPNQPQHF.

This clonotype occurred a few times. The chain has TRBV7-3 and TRBJ2-5; tentative D call: TRBD1 (6 bases). The germline gives CDR1 SGHTA, CDR2 FQGTGA. Trimming cost V 4 bases and J 2 bases, with 8 bases left between them. The CDR3 sequence is 13 residues long. CDR3 nucleotides: TGTGCCAGCAGCTCGGACAGACAAGAGACCCAGTACTTC. As protein: CASSSDRQETQYF.

The V and J genes are TRBV20-1 and TRBJ2-2; the D call may be TRBD1 or TRBD2 (7 bases each). Germline CDR1 reads DFQATT; CDR2 reads SNEGSKA (reference sequence). V was cut by 6 bases and J by 0 bases, with 14 bases left in between. The CDR3 has 15 amino acids. CDR3 in amino acids: CSARTGLANTGELFF. CDR3 in DNA: TGCAGTGCGCGGACAGGACTAGCGAACACCGGGGAGCTGTTTTTT.

The chain couples TRBV4-1 to TRBJ2-5, with D perhaps TRBD1 (5 bases). The CDR3 is 18 residues long. Between the trimmed V and J ends, which lost 1 base and 5 bases, there was a span of 23 bases. CDR1 is MGHRA, CDR2 YSYEKL, per germline. The CDR3 bases are TGCGCCAGCAGCCAAGTATCTCTAGGGGCCTCGTCGAAGGAGACCCAGTACTTC. It codes for CASSQVSLGASSKETQYF.

This clonotype has just one count. This chain connects TRBV19 to TRBJ2-2; 10 bases match TRBD2. From germline, CDR1 is LNHDA and CDR2 SQIVND (reference sequence). The trim removed 7 bases at V and 0 bases at J, leaving 5 bases unmatched. The CDR3 contains 16 residues. DNA for the CDR3: TGTGCCAGTATCCCCGGACTAGCGGCGAACACCGGGGAGCTGTTTTTT. Amino acids: CASIPGLAANTGELFF.

The chain links TRBV6-5 to TRBJ2-5, with D unresolved. The CDR3 consists of 13 residues. Germline V gene data show CDR1 as MNHEY and CDR2 as SVGAGI. Trimming left V 2 bases short and J 5 bases short, with 9 bases between. As DNA, the CDR3 is TGTGCCAGCAGTTACCGATACCGGGAGACCCAGTACTTC. Its protein product is CASSYRYRETQYF.

By sample fraction, this clonotype is medium-sized. The genes are TRBV20-1 and TRBJ1-5, with D perhaps matching TRBD1 (6 bases). Looked up from germline, CDR1 is DFQATT and CDR2 is SNEGSKA (reference sequence). V lost 1 base to trimming and J lost 4 bases, with 11 bases between them. The CDR3 runs to 14 residues. The CDR3, as DNA: TGCAGTGCTAGAGGGGGGCAACCTAATCAGCCCCAGCATTTT. As protein: CSARGGQPNQPQHF.

The genes are TRBV7-2 and TRBJ2-1; TRBD2 agrees at 7 bases. The CDR3 contains 15 residues. J gave up 12 bases and V 11 bases, and 22 bases lay outside the gene matches. Germline loops: CDR1 SGHTA, CDR2 FQGNSA. In nucleotides, the CDR3 is TGTGCCTCCACCCTCGGCGGGAGACCTCCCTGGGGGCAGTTCTTC. Protein: CASTLGGRPPWGQFF.

The CDR3 DNA reads TGTGCCAGCAGAACCGGGACAGGGTTTACTGGGGCCAACGTCCTGACTTTC. This encodes CASRTGTGFTGANVLTF. This chain uses TRBV7-8 with TRBJ2-6, with 9 bases identical to TRBD1. The ends lost 6 bases at V and 2 bases at J; junction bases unmatched: 8. The CDR3 sequence is 17 residues long. The germline V gene has CDR1 SGHVS and CDR2 FQNEAQ.

Turning to this clonotype: Relative to the germline gene, one junction end is altered; a read error may explain this. V usage is TRBV27 and J usage is TRBJ2-7, with D possibly TRBD2 on 5 matching bases. The germline V gene encodes CDR1 MNHEY and CDR2 SMNVEV (reference sequence). The CDR3 runs to 11 residues. The DNA of the CDR3 is TGCGAAAGCGGTTCCTCCTACGAGCAGTACTTC. Its translation is CESGSSYEQYF.

V and J are TRBV28 and TRBJ2-1; no clear D gene. This CDR3 contains 12 residues. CDR1 is MDHEN, CDR2 SYDVKM, per germline. Trimming took off 3 bases at V and 10 bases at J, with 10 bases between the two ends. Written as DNA, the CDR3 is TGTGCCAGCAGTTTGTGGGCTACGGAGCAGTTCTTC. This translates into CASSLWATEQFF. Complete variable domain (other parts from reference TRBV28 and TRBJ2-1): DVKVTQSSRYLVKRTGEKVFLECVQDMDHENMFWYRQDPGLGLRLIYFSYDVKMKEKGDIPEGYSVSREKKERFSLILESASTNQTSMYLCASSLWATEQFFGPGTRLTVL.

This clonotype was seen only a few times. J is TRBJ1-1 and V is TRBV20-1; no definite D call. V was cut by 7 bases and J by 8 bases, with 17 bases left in between. The CDR3 sequence is 12 residues long. Germline V CDR1 and CDR2: DFQATT, SNEGSKA (reference sequence). The CDR3 DNA follows: TGCAGTGTTAGCGGGCCGGCGTTAGAAGCTTTCTTT. Residues: CSVSGPALEAFF.

DNA for the CDR3: TGTGCCAGCAGCTTAGGTTATTTCGCAGATACGCAGTATTTT. This translates into CASSLGYFADTQYF. The chain combines TRBV7-8 with TRBJ2-3; no reliable D call. The V gene's germline CDR1 is SGHVS and CDR2 FQNEAQ. The V and J ends lost 1 base and 4 bases respectively, with 9 bases between them. CDR3 length: 14 residues. The full variable domain, with the rest looked up from reference TRBV7-8 and TRBJ2-3, is GAGVSQSPRYKVAKRGQDVALRCDPISGHVSLFWYQQALGQGPEFLTYFQNEAQLDKSGLPSDRFFAERPEGSVSTLKIQRTQQEDSAVYLCASSLGYFADTQYFGPGTRLTVL.

J is TRBJ2-7 and V is TRBV2, with D possibly matching TRBD2 (6 bases). This CDR3 is 10 amino acids long. V lost 7 bases to trimming and J lost 5 bases, with 6 bases between them. Germline CDR1 reads SNHLY; CDR2 reads FYNNEI. CDR3 DNA: TGTGCCAGCAAGCGGGACGAGCAGTACTTC. It yields the protein CASKRDEQYF.

This chain links TRBV28 with TRBJ1-5, with unresolved D. V lost 2 bases and J lost 3, with 8 bases in between. Germline CDR1 and CDR2: MDHEN and SYDVKM. The CDR3 loop spans 14 amino acids. In nucleotides, the CDR3 is TGTGCCAGCAGTTTAGGTGGTTCCAATCAGCCCCAGCATTTT. Amino acids: CASSLGGSNQPQHF.

The chain employs TRBV20-1 and TRBJ2-1; no reliable D call. Germline V lookup: CDR1 DFQATT, CDR2 SNEGSKA (reference sequence). The CDR3 covers 16 residues. V was clipped by 0 bases and J by 0 bases, with 12 bases between them. CDR3 region: CSARDRYGGSYNEQFF. The CDR3 DNA sequence: TGCAGTGCTAGAGATAGGTACGGCGGCTCCTACAATGAGCAGTTCTTC.

The chain combines TRBV20-1 with TRBJ2-7, with 8 bases fitting TRBD2. The V segment lost 4 bases and the J segment 1 base; nucleotides outside the gene matches: 3. The germline V gene has CDR1 DFQATT and CDR2 SNEGSKA (reference sequence). This CDR3 region has 13 residues. Written as DNA, the CDR3 is TGCAGTGCTACCGGGACTAGGTCCTACGAGCAGTACTTC. Its protein is CSATGTRSYEQYF.

This rearrangement joins TRBV5-4 to TRBJ2-5; D possibly uses TRBD1 or TRBD2 (5 bases each). The germline V gene encodes CDR1 SGHNT and CDR2 YYREEE (reference sequence). Trimming left V 3 bases short and J 4 bases short, with 13 bases between. The CDR3 runs to 14 residues. The CDR3, as DNA: TGTGCCAGCAGCTCTGCAGGGAGCAGAGAGACCCAGTACTTC. Translating gives CASSSAGSRETQYF.

CDR3 residues: CSATKTSGRARGDTQYF. In DNA, the CDR3 is TGCAGTGCCACCAAAACTAGCGGGAGGGCCCGGGGAGATACGCAGTATTTT. The chain couples TRBV20-1 to TRBJ2-3, with 13 nucleotides matching TRBD2. CDR3 length equals 17 residues. V lost 6 bases, J lost 5 bases, and 14 bases stayed unmatched. In germline, CDR1 is DFQATT, CDR2 SNEGSKA (reference sequence).